The clone carrying this T cell receptor (beta chain) showed up just once. In the authors' workflow: For nucleated cells, counts were estimated from reference gene primer amplification. Only in-frame clones appear in the TCRdb table, and some are missing; sequencing was by immunoSEQ multiplex PCR. The V and J calls and the clone size are those of that table, but D and trimming were determined from the DNA. The sample includes 110,000 to 150,000 clones, 75% to 85% of them seen just once. This entry belongs to a study of blood T cell repertoires in COVID-19. Study details: Researchers got acute and convalescent COVID-19 samples from the United States, Italy and Spain. From T cells, B-cell-depleted T cells, or PBMCs came the material, which was cDNA or gDNA.

Sample: peripheral blood. This TCR was recovered from a man between 60 and 75 years old with acute or convalescent COVID-19.

CDR3 protein: CASSSDGRNEQFF. Written as DNA, the CDR3 is TGTGCCAGCTCCTCTGACGGGAGGAATGAGCAGTTCTTC. The V gene is TRBV7-3, the J gene TRBJ2-1, with 7 bases matching TRBD2. Germline V CDR1 and CDR2: SGHTA, FQGTGA. The V segment lost 8 bases and the J segment 7 bases; nucleotides outside the gene matches: 8. CDR3 length: 13 residues.